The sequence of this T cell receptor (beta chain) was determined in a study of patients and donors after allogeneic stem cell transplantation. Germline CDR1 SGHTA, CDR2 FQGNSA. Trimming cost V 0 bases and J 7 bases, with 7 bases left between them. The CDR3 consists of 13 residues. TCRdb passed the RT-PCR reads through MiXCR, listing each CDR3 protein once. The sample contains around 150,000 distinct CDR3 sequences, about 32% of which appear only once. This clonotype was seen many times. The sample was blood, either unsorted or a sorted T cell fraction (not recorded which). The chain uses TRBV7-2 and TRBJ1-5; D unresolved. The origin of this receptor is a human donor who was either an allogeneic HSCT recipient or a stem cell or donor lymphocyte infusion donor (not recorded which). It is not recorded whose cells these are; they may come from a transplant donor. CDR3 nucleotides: TGTGCCAGCAGCTTAGCCCAACGACAGCCCCAGCATTTT. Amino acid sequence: CASSLAQRQPQHF. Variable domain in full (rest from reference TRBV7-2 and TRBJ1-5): GAGVSQSPSNKVTEKGKDVELRCDPISGHTALYWYRQSLGQGLEFLIYFQGNSAPDKSGLPSDRFSAERTGGSVSTLTIQRTQQEDSAVYLCASSLAQRQPQHFGDGTRLSIL.